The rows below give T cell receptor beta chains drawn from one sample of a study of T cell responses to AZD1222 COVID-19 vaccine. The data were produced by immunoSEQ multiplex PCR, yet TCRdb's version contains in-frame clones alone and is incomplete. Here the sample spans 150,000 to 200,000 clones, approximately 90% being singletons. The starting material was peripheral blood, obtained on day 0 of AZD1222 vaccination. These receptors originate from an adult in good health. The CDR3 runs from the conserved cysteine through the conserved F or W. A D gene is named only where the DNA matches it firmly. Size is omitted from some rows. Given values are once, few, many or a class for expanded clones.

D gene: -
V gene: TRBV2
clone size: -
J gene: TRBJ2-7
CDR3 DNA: TGTGCCAGCAGTAGGACACTGGCTCTCTACGAGCAGTACTTC
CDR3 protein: CASSRTLALYEQYF

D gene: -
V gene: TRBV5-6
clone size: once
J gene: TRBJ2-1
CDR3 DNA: TGTGCCAGCAGCGGGGCCGGGGCCGACAATGAGCAGTTCTTC
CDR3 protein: CASSGAGADNEQFF

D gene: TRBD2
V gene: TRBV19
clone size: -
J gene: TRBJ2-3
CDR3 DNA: TGTGCCAGTAGTCCCGGACTAGCGGGGGGCCCAGATACGCAGTATTTT
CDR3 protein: CASSPGLAGGPDTQYF

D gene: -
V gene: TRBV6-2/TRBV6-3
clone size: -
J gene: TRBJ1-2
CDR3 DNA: TGTGCCAGCAGTTTCGGGAGTGGCTACACCTTC
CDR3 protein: CASSFGSGYTF

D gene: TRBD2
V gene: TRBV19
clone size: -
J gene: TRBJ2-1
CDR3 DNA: TGTGCCAGTAGTATGCTAGCGGGGGGAGTCGAGCAGTTCTTC
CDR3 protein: CASSMLAGGVEQFF

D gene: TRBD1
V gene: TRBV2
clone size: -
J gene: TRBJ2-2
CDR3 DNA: TGTGCCAGCAGTGGCGACAGGGGGTTGGACACCGGGGAGCTGTTTTTT
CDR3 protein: CASSGDRGLDTGELFF

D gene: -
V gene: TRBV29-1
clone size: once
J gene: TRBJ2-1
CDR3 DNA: TGCAGCGCAGTAGCCCGGGCTAGCCGCAATGAGCAGTTCTTC
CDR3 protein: CSAVARASRNEQFF

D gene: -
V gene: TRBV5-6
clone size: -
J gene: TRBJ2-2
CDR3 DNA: TGTGCCAGCAGCCGGCCCCGATCCACCGGGGAGCTGTTTTTT
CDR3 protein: CASSRPRSTGELFF

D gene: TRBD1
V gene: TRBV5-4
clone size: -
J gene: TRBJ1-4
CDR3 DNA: TGTGCCAGCAAAAACCCCGAGGACAGGGGATCAGGAGAAAAACTGTTTTTT
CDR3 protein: CASKNPEDRGSGEKLFF

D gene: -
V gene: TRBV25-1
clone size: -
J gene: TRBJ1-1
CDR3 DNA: TGTGCCAGCAGTGAGCGGTCTGAAGCTTTCTTT
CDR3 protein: CASSERSEAFF

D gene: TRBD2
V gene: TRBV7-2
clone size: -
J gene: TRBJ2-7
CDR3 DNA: TGTGCCAGCAGCATAACTAGCGGGGGCTTGAAATACTTC
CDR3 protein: CASSITSGGLKYF

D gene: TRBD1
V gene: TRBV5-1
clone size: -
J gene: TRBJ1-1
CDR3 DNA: TGCGCCAGCAGCTTGGTCTCAGGGGGCGATGAAGCTTTCTTT
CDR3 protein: CASSLVSGGDEAFF

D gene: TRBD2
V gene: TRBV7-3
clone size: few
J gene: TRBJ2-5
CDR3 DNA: TGTGCCAGCAGCTTAGGACCCCCAACCGGGACTAGGGAGGGGACCCAGTACTTC
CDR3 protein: CASSLGPPTGTREGTQYF

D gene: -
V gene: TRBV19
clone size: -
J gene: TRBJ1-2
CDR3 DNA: TGTGCCAGTAGTGCGGAGGTTGGCTATGGCTACACCTTC
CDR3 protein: CASSAEVGYGYTF

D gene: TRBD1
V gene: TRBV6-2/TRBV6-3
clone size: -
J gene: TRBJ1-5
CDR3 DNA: TGTGCCAGCAGTGTCACAGGGGCGAAAAAGCCCCAGCATTTT
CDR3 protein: CASSVTGAKKPQHF

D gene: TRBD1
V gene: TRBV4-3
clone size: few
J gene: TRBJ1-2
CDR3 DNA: TGCGCCAGCAGCCATGAACAGGGGTATGGCTACACCTTC
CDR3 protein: CASSHEQGYGYTF

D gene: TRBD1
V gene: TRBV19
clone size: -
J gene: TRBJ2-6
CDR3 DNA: TGTGCCAGTCGGGACAGGGGCGGCTCTGGGGCCAACGTCCTGACTTTC
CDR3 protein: CASRDRGGSGANVLTF

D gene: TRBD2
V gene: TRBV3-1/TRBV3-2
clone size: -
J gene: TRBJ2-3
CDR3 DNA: TGTGCCAGCAGCCAGTCTACTAGCGGGGGGGCGAAGGATACGCAGTATTTT
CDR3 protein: CASSQSTSGGAKDTQYF

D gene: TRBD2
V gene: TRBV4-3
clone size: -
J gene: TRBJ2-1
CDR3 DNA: TGCGCCAGCAGCCAAGATCCGGGACTAGCAGAGCAGTTCTTC
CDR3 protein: CASSQDPGLAEQFF

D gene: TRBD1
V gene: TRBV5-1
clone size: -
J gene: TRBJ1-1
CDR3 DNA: TGCGCCAGCAGCTCCGGGACAGATCTTGAAGCTTTCTTT
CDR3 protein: CASSSGTDLEAFF

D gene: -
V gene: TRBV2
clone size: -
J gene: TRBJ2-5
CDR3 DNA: TGTGCCAGCAAAGGGGGAAGGGAGACCCAGTACTTC
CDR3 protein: CASKGGRETQYF

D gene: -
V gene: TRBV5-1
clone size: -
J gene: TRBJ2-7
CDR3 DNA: TGCGCCAGCAGAAGGGACTACGAGCAGTACTTC
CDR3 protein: CASRRDYEQYF

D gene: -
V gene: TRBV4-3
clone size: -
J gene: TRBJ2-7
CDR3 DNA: TGCGCCAGCAGCCCCGGACGGACCTCCTACGAGCAGTACTTC
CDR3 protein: CASSPGRTSYEQYF

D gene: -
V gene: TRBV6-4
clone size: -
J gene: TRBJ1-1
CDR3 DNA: TGTGCCAGCAGTCTAGAGATGAACACTGAAGCTTTCTTT
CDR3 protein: CASSLEMNTEAFF

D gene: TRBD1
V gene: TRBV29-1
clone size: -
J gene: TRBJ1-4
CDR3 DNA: TGCAGCGCTCGGACAGGGTTCCTTAATGAAAAACTGTTTTTT
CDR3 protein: CSARTGFLNEKLFF

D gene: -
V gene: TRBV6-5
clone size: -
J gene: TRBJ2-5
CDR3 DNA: TGTGCCAGCAGTCCAGGGCCCTTGTACCAAGAGACCCAGTACTTC
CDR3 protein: CASSPGPLYQETQYF

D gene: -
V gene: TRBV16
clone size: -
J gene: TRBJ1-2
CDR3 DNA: TGTGCCAGCAGCCAATTCGGGGCTAACTATGGCTACACCTTC
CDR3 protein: CASSQFGANYGYTF

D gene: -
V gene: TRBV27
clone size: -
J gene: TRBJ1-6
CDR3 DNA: TGTGCCAGCAGTTTATTCAGCCCCTATAATTCACCCCTCCACTTT
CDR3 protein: CASSLFSPYNSPLHF

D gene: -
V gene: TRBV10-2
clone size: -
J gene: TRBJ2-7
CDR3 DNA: TGCGCCAGCTCGACCCCCTACGAGCAGTACTTC
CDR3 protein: CASSTPYEQYF

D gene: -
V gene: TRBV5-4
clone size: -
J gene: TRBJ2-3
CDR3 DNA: TGTGCCAGCAGCTTGGAGGGGGATCGCACAGATACGCAGTATTTT
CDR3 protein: CASSLEGDRTDTQYF

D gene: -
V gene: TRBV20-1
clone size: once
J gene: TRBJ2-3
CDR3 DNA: TGCAGTGAGGGCCGAGGGGATACGCAGTATTTT
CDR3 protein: CSEGRGDTQYF

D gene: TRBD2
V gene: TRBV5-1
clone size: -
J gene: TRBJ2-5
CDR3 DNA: TGCGCCAGCAGCTCTGGACTAGGCCAAGAGACCCAGTACTTC
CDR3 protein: CASSSGLGQETQYF

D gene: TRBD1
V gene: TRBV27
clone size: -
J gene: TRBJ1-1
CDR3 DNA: TGTGCCAGCAGTTCGATACAGGGGGGAACGAACACTGAAGCTTTCTTT
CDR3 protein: CASSSIQGGTNTEAFF

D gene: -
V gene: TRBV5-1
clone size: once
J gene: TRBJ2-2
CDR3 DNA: TGCGCCAGCAGCTTGGGTGGACCCGGGGAGCTGTTTTTT
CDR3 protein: CASSLGGPGELFF

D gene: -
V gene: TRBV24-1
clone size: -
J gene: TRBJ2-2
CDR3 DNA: TGTGCCACCAGTAGGGGTTCTGGGGAGCTGTTTTTT
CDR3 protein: CATSRGSGELFF

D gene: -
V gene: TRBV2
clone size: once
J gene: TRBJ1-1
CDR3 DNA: TGTGCCAGCAGCGTCACAGGGCTTGGGATGAACACTGAAGCTTTCTTT
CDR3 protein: CASSVTGLGMNTEAFF

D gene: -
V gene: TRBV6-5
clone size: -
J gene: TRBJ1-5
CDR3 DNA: TGTGCCAGCAGCCCACAGGGACCAGGTCAGCCCCAGCATTTT
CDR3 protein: CASSPQGPGQPQHF

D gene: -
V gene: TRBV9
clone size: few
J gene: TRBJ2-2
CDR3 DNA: TGTGCCAGCAGCGTAGCTCTTAGCCTTGCCACCGGGGAGCTGTTTTTT
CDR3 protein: CASSVALSLATGELFF

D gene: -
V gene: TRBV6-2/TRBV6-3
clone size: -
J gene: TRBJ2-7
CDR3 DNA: TGTGCCAGCAGTCCCGGGGGGCCCCAAAGAGAGCAGTACTTC
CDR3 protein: CASSPGGPQREQYF

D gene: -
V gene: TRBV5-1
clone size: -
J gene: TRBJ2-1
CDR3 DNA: TGCGCCAGCAGCTTGGTCGGATCCACCCACAATGAGCAGTTCTTC
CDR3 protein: CASSLVGSTHNEQFF

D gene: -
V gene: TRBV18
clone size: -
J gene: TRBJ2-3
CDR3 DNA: TGTGCCAGCTCACCACCCCTCCGGGGCACAGATACGCAGTATTTT
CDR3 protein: CASSPPLRGTDTQYF

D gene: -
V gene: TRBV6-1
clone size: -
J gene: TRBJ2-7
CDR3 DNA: TGTGCCAGCAGTGAGGGGCTCGCAGGTAACTACGAGCAGTACTTC
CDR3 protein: CASSEGLAGNYEQYF

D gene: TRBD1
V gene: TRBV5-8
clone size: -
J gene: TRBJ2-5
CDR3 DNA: TGTGCCAGCAGCTTTGGACAGGGCCAGACCCAGTACTTC
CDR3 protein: CASSFGQGQTQYF

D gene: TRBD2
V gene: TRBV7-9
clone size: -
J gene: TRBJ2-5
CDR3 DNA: TGTGCCAGCAGCCCCACCGGGGGGAGTGGTGAGACCCAGTACTTC
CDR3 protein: CASSPTGGSGETQYF

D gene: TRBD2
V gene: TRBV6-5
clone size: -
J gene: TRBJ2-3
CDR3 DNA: TGTGCCAGCAGTTACTCGTTGCGGGGGAACACAGATACGCAGTATTTT
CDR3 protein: CASSYSLRGNTDTQYF

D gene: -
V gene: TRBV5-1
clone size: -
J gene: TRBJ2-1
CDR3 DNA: TGCGCCAGCAGTATTGGACAGACTTCCTACAATGAGCAGTTCTTC
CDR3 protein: CASSIGQTSYNEQFF

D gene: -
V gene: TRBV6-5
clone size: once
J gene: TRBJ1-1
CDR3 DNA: TGTGCCAGCAGTTCTGCCTATGAGGGTAAGATTGAAGCTTTCTTT
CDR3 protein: CASSSAYEGKIEAFF

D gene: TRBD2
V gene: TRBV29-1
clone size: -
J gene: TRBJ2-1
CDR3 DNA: TGCAGCGTTGAAGGAGGGGCGGGGGGAGTCAATGAGCAGTTCTTC
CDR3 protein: CSVEGGAGGVNEQFF

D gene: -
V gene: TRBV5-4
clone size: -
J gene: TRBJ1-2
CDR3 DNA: TGTGCCAGCAGCTTAGGGGGGCGCAACTATGGCTACACCTTC
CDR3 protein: CASSLGGRNYGYTF

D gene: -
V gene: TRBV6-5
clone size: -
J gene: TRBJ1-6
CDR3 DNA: TGTGCCAGCAGTTACCTTGCCTCACCCCTCCACTTT
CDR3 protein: CASSYLASPLHF

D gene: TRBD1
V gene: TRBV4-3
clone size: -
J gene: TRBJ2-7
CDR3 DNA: TGCGCCAGCAGCCAAGAAACAGGGGCGGATTACGAGCAGTACTTC
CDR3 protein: CASSQETGADYEQYF

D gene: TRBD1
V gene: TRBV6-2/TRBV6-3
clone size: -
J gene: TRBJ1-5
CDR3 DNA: TGTGCCAGCAGCCCAAAGACGCAGGGGGCGGGACAGCCCCAGCATTTT
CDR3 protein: CASSPKTQGAGQPQHF

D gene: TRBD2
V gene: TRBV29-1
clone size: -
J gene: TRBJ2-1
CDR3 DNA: TGCAGCGCACAAGGGCTGGGACTAGCGGGGGGCCGCACCTACAATGAGCAGTTCTTC
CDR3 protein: CSAQGLGLAGGRTYNEQFF

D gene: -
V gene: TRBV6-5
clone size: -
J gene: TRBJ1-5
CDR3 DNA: TGTGCCAGCAGTTACTCCGCAGGGTCTAGTCAGCCCCAGCATTTT
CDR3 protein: CASSYSAGSSQPQHF

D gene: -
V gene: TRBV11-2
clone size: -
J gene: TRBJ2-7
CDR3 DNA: TGTGCCAGCAGCTTAGACCCCGGGGGCGGCTACGAGCAGTACTTC
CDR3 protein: CASSLDPGGGYEQYF

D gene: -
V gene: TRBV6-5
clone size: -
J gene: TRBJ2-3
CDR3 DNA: TGTGCCAGCAGTACGGGCACAGATACGCAGTATTTT
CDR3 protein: CASSTGTDTQYF

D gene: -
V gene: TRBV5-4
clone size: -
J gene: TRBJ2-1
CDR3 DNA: TGTGCCAGCAGCTTGCAGGGAGTCAATGAGCAGTTCTTC
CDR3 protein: CASSLQGVNEQFF

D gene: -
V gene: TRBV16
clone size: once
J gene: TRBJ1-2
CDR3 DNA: TGTGCCAGCAGCGGGACATTGAAGCAATATGGCTACACCTTC
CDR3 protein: CASSGTLKQYGYTF

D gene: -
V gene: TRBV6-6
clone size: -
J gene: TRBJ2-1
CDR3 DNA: TGTGCCAGCAGTTACCACAGCGACTACAATGAGCAGTTCTTC
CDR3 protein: CASSYHSDYNEQFF

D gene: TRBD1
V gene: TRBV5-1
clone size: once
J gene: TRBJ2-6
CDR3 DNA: TGCGCCAGCAGCTCGACCGGGACAGGGGGCGTTGGGGCCAACGTCCTGACTTTC
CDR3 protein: CASSSTGTGGVGANVLTF